This T cell receptor beta chain was recorded in a study of CXCR3-negative and CXCR3-positive naive CD8 T cells. Libraries of TRB cDNA were made by 5' RACE and carried UMIs. TCRdb re-called the 5' RACE reads and catalogs CDR3 proteins one per entry, DNA excluded. The record lists about 130,000 distinct CDR3 sequences, of which the ten most abundant hold under 0.5%. This CDR3 has 15 residues. The TCR sequence derives from a human donor in good health. Some clones in this sample may be carry-over from other donors' samples. The specimen sequenced was naive CXCR3- CD8+ T cells from blood. The sample's subset: CD45RO-CCR7+CD27+CD95- naive CD8+ T cells lacking CXCR3 (TNR3-). The V call is TRBV12-3 or TRBV12-4, the J call TRBJ2-3; absent DNA, TCRdb's TRBD1 call cannot be checked. The CDR3 region is CASSFISTGTDTQYF.